A selection of T cell receptor beta chains follows, all from one sample in a study of T cells in Graves' hyperthyroidism and ophthalmopathy. One entry per CDR3 protein, called by TCRdb with MiXCR from the multiplex PCR reads. The table has about 400,000 distinct CDR3 sequences, about 15% seen once. Input material: blood. Every receptor here comes from a woman in her twenties or thirties with Graves' ophthalmopathy. Both conserved end residues are part of each CDR3. Each record gives: J gene, CDR3 length, D gene, V gene, clone size, CDR3 protein, CDR3 DNA. A D gene is named only where the DNA matches it firmly. The size of a clone is reported for some rows only, either as once, few or many, or as a class for expanded clones.

>TRBJ1-2|15|TRBD1|TRBV5-8|many
CASSPRTGNTYGYTF
TGTGCCAGCAGCCCCCGGACAGGCAACACCTATGGCTACACCTTC
>TRBJ1-1|15|-|TRBV3-1|many
CASTPTGTMNTEAFF
TGTGCCAGCACCCCGACAGGAACAATGAACACTGAAGCTTTCTTT
>TRBJ2-2|22|TRBD2|TRBV12-5|many
CASGLYSLGLAGGLYNTGELFF
TGTGCTAGTGGTTTGTACTCCCTAGGACTAGCGGGGGGTCTATACAACACCGGGGAGCTGTTTTTT
>TRBJ2-2|15|TRBD1|TRBV6-1|-
CASSYEGALTGELFF
TGTGCCAGCAGTTATGAGGGGGCGTTAACCGGGGAGCTGTTTTTT
>TRBJ1-1|13|TRBD1|TRBV20-1|many
CSARDRANTEAFF
TGCAGTGCCCGAGACAGGGCGAACACTGAAGCTTTCTTT
>TRBJ2-1|11|-|TRBV12-5|many
CASGLWREQFF
TGTGCTAGTGGTTTGTGGCGAGAGCAGTTCTTC
>TRBJ2-1|14|TRBD2|TRBV27|many
CASSFLAGDNEQFF
TGTGCCAGCAGTTTTCTAGCGGGGGACAATGAGCAGTTCTTC
>TRBJ2-3|17|-|TRBV9|-
CASSPTQWRGHTDTQYF
TGTGCCAGCAGCCCAACACAGTGGCGGGGTCACACAGATACGCAGTATTTT
>TRBJ1-6|15|-|TRBV20-1|many
CSASSLMRLNSPLHF
TGCAGTGCTAGTTCCCTAATGAGGTTGAATTCACCCCTCCACTTT
>TRBJ1-1|13|-|TRBV12-3/TRBV12-4|-
CASGFVIGTEAFF
TGTGCCAGCGGTTTTGTGATTGGGACTGAAGCTTTCTTT
>TRBJ2-2|16|TRBD2|TRBV6-1|few
CASSATSGGPWRELFF
TGTGCCAGCAGTGCGACTAGCGGGGGACCCTGGCGGGAGCTGTTTTTT
>TRBJ2-1|17|TRBD2|TRBV18|-
CASSPQGLAGGINEQFF
TGTGCCAGCTCACCTCAGGGACTAGCGGGGGGGATCAATGAGCAGTTCTTC
>TRBJ2-1|14|-|TRBV11-2|many
CASIDSGTYNEQFF
TGTGCCAGCATCGATAGCGGAACGTACAATGAGCAGTTCTTC
>TRBJ1-4|17|-|TRBV7-8|many
CASSPQAGWATNEKLFF
TGTGCCAGCAGCCCCCAGGCAGGGTGGGCGACTAATGAAAAACTGTTTTTT
>TRBJ2-2|14|TRBD2|TRBV20-1|many
CSARASGDTGELFF
TGCAGTGCTAGGGCTAGCGGGGACACCGGGGAGCTGTTTTTT
>TRBJ2-1|16|TRBD2|TRBV20-1|many
CSARDLGAGESHEQFF
TGCAGTGCTAGAGATTTAGGAGCGGGGGAGTCACATGAGCAGTTCTTC
>TRBJ2-5|13|-|TRBV12-3/TRBV12-4|many
CASSPTGLETQYF
TGTGCCAGCAGCCCAACAGGGTTAGAGACCCAGTACTTC
>TRBJ2-5|14|TRBD1|TRBV19|few
CASSGVDRVETQYF
TGTGCCAGTAGTGGAGTGGACAGGGTGGAGACCCAGTACTTC
>TRBJ2-1|16|-|TRBV12-3/TRBV12-4|few
CAAPLMGPLVCNEQFF
TGTGCCGCCCCCCTCATGGGGCCACTGGTTTGCAATGAGCAGTTCTTC
>TRBJ2-7|14|TRBD2|TRBV6-1|-
CASSELAGVYEQYF
TGTGCCAGCAGTGAACTAGCGGGGGTCTACGAGCAGTACTTC
>TRBJ2-4|15|-|TRBV7-2|few
CASSSAPADINIQYF
TGTGCCAGCAGCAGTGCTCCTGCCGATATAAACATTCAGTACTTC
>TRBJ2-3|14|-|TRBV3-1|-
CASSRDSHTDAQYF
TGTGCCAGCAGCCGGGACTCCCACACAGATGCGCAGTATTTT
>TRBJ1-1|14|-|TRBV5-1|many
CASNQQGLNTEAFF
TGCGCCAGTAATCAACAGGGATTGAACACTGAAGCTTTCTTT
>TRBJ2-1|16|TRBD2|TRBV7-2|many
CASSLVHSGGRNEQFF
TGTGCCAGCAGCTTAGTACACAGCGGGGGACGTAATGAGCAGTTCTTC
>TRBJ2-5|12|-|TRBV7-9|many
CASSSVGETQYF
TGTGCCAGCAGCTCGGTGGGGGAGACCCAGTACTTC
>TRBJ1-2|16|TRBD1|TRBV11-2|few
CASRNPLDRAGHGYTF
TGTGCCAGCAGGAATCCTCTGGACAGGGCGGGTCATGGCTACACCTTC
>TRBJ2-3|18|TRBD2|TRBV6-5|many
CASSFPMTSGGRPDTQYF
TGTGCCAGCAGTTTCCCAATGACTAGCGGGGGGAGGCCAGATACGCAGTATTTT
>TRBJ2-7|15|-|TRBV20-1|many
CSAREWGGPSYEQYF
TGCAGTGCTAGAGAGTGGGGGGGGCCCTCCTACGAGCAGTACTTC
>TRBJ2-5|14|TRBD1|TRBV7-2|many
CASSGGTGQETQYF
TGTGCCAGCAGCGGGGGGACAGGGCAAGAGACCCAGTACTTC
>TRBJ1-1|14|TRBD1|TRBV7-9|-
CASSDGQGDTEAFF
TGTGCCAGCAGCGATGGACAGGGGGACACTGAAGCTTTCTTT
>TRBJ2-3|15|TRBD1|TRBV10-1|few
CASSPSTGYTDTQYF
TGCGCCAGCAGTCCCTCGACAGGGTATACAGATACGCAGTATTTT
>TRBJ2-3|15|-|TRBV5-6|-
CASSYAGRYTDTQYF
TGTGCCAGCAGCTATGCGGGACGGTACACAGATACGCAGTATTTT
>TRBJ1-1|15|TRBD1|TRBV27|many
CASSHFPVGTERAFF
TGTGCCAGCAGCCACTTCCCTGTCGGGACAGAGCGAGCTTTCTTT
>TRBJ2-1|13|-|TRBV10-1|few
CASSEGGPNEQFF
TGCGCCAGCAGTGAGGGGGGCCCCAATGAGCAGTTCTTC
>TRBJ1-1|12|TRBD1|TRBV4-1|few
CASSQGTGVAFF
TGCGCCAGCAGCCAGGGGACAGGGGTGGCTTTCTTT
>TRBJ1-2|13|TRBD1|TRBV20-1|many
CSARQGANYGYTF
TGCAGTGCTAGACAGGGGGCAAACTATGGCTACACCTTC
>TRBJ2-2|12|-|TRBV7-8|many
CASSPPFGELFF
TGTGCCAGCAGCCCGCCCTTCGGGGAGCTGTTTTTT
>TRBJ2-2|17|-|TRBV19|few
CASSLPSFWANTGELFF
TGTGCCAGTAGCCTACCTAGCTTTTGGGCCAACACCGGGGAGCTGTTTTTT
>TRBJ1-2|15|TRBD1|TRBV7-2|many
CASSSSQGAFYGYTF
TGTGCCAGCAGCTCATCTCAGGGGGCATTCTATGGCTACACCTTC
>TRBJ1-2|12|-|TRBV2|many
CASPGGNYGYTF
TGTGCCAGCCCAGGTGGGAACTATGGCTACACCTTC
>TRBJ2-2|15|TRBD2|TRBV24-1|-
CATSEPAGGPGELFF
TGTGCCACCAGTGAGCCAGCGGGGGGGCCCGGGGAGCTGTTTTTT
>TRBJ1-1|14|-|TRBV27|many
CASSLSGGVTEAFF
TGTGCCAGCAGTTTATCGGGGGGCGTCACTGAAGCTTTCTTT
>TRBJ2-1|16|-|TRBV12-3/TRBV12-4|many
CASSLVLAGFYNEQFF
TGTGCCAGCAGTTTGGTCTTGGCAGGGTTCTACAATGAGCAGTTCTTC
>TRBJ2-1|17|TRBD2|TRBV29-1|many
CSVIGASGGTGYNEQFF
TGCAGCGTCATTGGGGCTAGCGGGGGGACCGGATACAATGAGCAGTTCTTC
>TRBJ2-2|15|TRBD1|TRBV18|many
CASSPGTGNTGELFF
TGTGCCAGCTCACCGGGGACAGGCAACACCGGGGAGCTGTTTTTT
>TRBJ1-4|15|-|TRBV7-2|many
CASSPPEGVKEKLFF
TGTGCCAGCAGCCCCCCCGAGGGGGTCAAGGAAAAACTGTTTTTT
>TRBJ2-3|14|TRBD1|TRBV7-9|many
CASSSTGEPDTQYF
TGTGCCAGCAGCTCAACAGGGGAGCCAGATACGCAGTATTTT
>TRBJ2-5|14|-|TRBV2|many
CASRPPASRETQYF
TGTGCCAGCAGGCCGCCGGCCTCGAGGGAGACCCAGTACTTC
>TRBJ2-2|11|-|TRBV6-1|few
CASPPSTELFF
TGTGCCAGCCCTCCTTCCACGGAGCTGTTTTTT
>TRBJ2-7|15|-|TRBV3-1|many
CASTPRRMKTYEQYF
TGTGCCAGCACCCCCAGAAGGATGAAAACCTACGAGCAGTACTTC
>TRBJ1-2|11|-|TRBV2|many
CASVTGFGYTF
TGTGCCAGCGTAACAGGGTTCGGCTACACCTTC
>TRBJ1-4|14|-|TRBV28|many
CASSQTSSNEKLFF
TGTGCCAGCAGCCAGACCTCATCGAATGAAAAACTGTTTTTT
>TRBJ2-7|15|-|TRBV28|many
CASSLMGLSLYEQYF
TGTGCCAGCAGTTTGATGGGACTTTCTTTATACGAGCAGTACTTC
>TRBJ2-3|14|-|TRBV15|many
CATSRDPGTDTQYF
TGTGCCACCAGCAGAGATCCAGGCACAGATACGCAGTATTTT